Sequencing of this T cell receptor beta chain was carried out in a study of chemoradiotherapy in HPV16-positive cancers. Study findings and constraints: Non-HPV-specific T cells did not expand in tumors during treatment, whereas candidate HPV-specific clones and E7-related motifs did. For HPV16-positive patients, expanding HPV-responsive T cells associated with longer recurrence-free survival. Only two HPV16-positive patients supplied the functional HPV-specificity definition.

In the case of this clone: Its antigen is unidentified.

Repertoires were sampled repeatedly during chemoradiotherapy. The method was immunoSEQ multiplex PCR; TCRdb's version includes in-frame clones alone and lacks a portion of them. The sample holds about 610 clones, 75% to 95% seen once. The sequence came from a human donor with HPV-associated anogenital cancer. The sample was tumor tissue, taken from a patient who underwent chemoradiotherapy.

The CDR3 loop is CASSEEDRGYSPLHF. The CDR3 region has the DNA TGTGCCAGCAGTGAAGAAGACAGGGGCTATTCACCCCTCCACTTT. This chain connects TRBV2 to TRBJ1-6; 8 bases are shared with TRBD1. Unmatched junction bases numbered 4, after V lost 1 base and J lost 8 bases. The CDR3 totals 15 residues. Germline-derived CDR1 and CDR2 are SNHLY and FYNNEI.